Below, one T cell receptor (beta chain) is given with its context. Its antigen is unidentified. A library of TCRbeta sequences, prepared with unique molecular identifiers, was generated. TCRdb called the PCR reads again in MiXCR, with one record for every CDR3 protein. The repertoire consists of approximately 1,000,000 distinct CDR3 sequences, with about 30% occurring once and the leading ten covering 28%. The data were taken from a study of T-cell reconstitution after alpha-beta-depleted transplantation in children. General study results and limits: Diversity and T-cell counts at one year after transplant derived mostly from new T cells.

In germline, CDR1 is SNHLY, CDR2 FYNNEI. The CDR3 consists of 14 residues. The germline V and J ends were trimmed by 4 bases and 3 bases, with 9 bases remaining between them. The sample in question was PBMCs, mostly from graft donor cells, obtained 360 days after TCRalphabeta/CD19-depleted stem cell transplant. The chain combines TRBV2 with TRBJ2-2; D call uncertain. The receptor's source is a boy in the first two years of life who had a stem cell transplant for SCID, so the T cells may come from the graft donor. This CDR3 reads CASSVASDTGELFF. CDR3 sequence (DNA): TGTGCCAGCAGTGTTGCCAGCGACACCGGGGAGCTGTTTTTT.